This T cell receptor (beta chain) was recovered during a study of long-term antiretroviral therapy in people with HIV. The run of the v3.0 immunoSEQ assay was at survey level. The table came from immunoSEQ multiplex PCR; TCRdb's copy has only in-frame clones and leaves some out. Of some 20,000 clones listed, around three quarters are singletons. Overall study findings and caveats: Documentation of ART adherence, viral resistance or therapy changes was absent.

Germline-derived CDR1 and CDR2 are MNHEY and SVGAGI. The germline V and J ends were trimmed by 6 bases and 3 bases, with 9 bases remaining between them. This CDR3 has 13 amino acids. Remarks on this clone: Its antigen is not known.

Sequencing used unsorted PBMCs, obtained 0.5 years before starting antiretroviral therapy. The clonotype comes from a man younger than 35 with HIV. The rearrangement uses TRBV6-5 and TRBJ1-5, with a weak D call TRBD1 (5 bases). For the CDR3, the DNA is TGTGCCAGCAGGATGACAGACAATCAGCCCCAGCATTTT. It codes for CASRMTDNQPQHF.